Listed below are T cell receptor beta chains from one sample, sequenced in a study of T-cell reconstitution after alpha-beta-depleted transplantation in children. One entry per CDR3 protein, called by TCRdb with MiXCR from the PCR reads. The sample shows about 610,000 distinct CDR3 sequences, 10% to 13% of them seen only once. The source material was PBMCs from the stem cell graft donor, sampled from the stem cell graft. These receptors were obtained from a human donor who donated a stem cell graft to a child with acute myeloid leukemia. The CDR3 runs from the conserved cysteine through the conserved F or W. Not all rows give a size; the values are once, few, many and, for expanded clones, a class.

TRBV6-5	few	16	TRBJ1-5	CASQKEGMGGNQPQHF
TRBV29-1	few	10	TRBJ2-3	CSVGDRGEYF
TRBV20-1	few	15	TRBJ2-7	CSARAPGLTPYEQYF
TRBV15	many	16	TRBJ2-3	CATRKSSGRLTDTQYF
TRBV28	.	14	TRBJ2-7	CASRLAARTYEQYF
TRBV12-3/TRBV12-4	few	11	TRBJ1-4	CASSLGNRLFF
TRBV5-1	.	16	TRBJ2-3	CASSQRTAGKTDTQYF
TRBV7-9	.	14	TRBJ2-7	CASSAVGTAGEQYF
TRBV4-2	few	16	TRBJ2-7	CASSQDPQGLSYEQYF
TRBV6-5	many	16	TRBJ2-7	CASSYSWAGGRYEQYF
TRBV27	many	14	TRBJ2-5	CASSRGGFQETQYF
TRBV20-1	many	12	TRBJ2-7	CSAPKQGYEQYF
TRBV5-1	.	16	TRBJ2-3	CASSPPLADRTDTQYF
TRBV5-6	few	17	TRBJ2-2	CASRPQGAPGHDGELFF
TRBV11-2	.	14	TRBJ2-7	CASSLTSGSAEQYF
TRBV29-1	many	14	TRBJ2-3	CSSGLAGSTDTQYF
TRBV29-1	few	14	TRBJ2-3	CSVGRQGGKYTQYF
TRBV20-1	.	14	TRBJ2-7	CSANGITSSYEQYF
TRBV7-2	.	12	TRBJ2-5	CASSLDQGTQYF
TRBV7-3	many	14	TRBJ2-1	CASSQGHLTDEQFF
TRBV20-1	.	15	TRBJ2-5	CSARARLWERETQYF
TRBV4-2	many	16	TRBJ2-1	CASSQDRTTYPLLQFF
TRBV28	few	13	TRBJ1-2	CASSFPINYGYTF
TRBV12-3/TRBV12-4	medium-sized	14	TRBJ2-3	CASSFRGQVDTQYF
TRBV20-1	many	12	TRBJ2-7	CSASRSGGEQYF
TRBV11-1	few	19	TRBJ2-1	CASSSGTSGRASSYNEQFF
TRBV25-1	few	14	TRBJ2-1	CASSEWGQYNEQFF
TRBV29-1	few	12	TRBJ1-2	CSVDGAAYGYTF